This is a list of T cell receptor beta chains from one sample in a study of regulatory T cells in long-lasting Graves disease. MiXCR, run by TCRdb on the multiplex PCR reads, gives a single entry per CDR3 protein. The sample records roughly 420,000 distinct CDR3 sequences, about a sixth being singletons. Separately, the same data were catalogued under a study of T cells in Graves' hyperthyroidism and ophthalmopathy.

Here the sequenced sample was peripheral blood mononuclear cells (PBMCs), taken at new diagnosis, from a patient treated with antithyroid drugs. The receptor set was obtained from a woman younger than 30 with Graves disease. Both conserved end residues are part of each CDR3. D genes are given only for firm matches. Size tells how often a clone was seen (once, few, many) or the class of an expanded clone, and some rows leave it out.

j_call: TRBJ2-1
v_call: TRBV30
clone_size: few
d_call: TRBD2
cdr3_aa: CALLAISYNEQFF
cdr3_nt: TGTGCCTTACTAGCGATCTCCTACAATGAGCAGTTCTTC

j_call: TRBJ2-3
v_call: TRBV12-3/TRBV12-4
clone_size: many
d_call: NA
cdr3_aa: CASSSWDRHTDTQYF
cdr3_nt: TGTGCCAGCAGTTCGTGGGACCGCCACACAGATACGCAGTATTTT

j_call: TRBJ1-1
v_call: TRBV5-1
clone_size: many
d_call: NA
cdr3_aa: CASRMTGPNTEAFF
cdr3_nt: TGCGCCAGCAGAATGACGGGCCCGAACACTGAAGCTTTCTTT

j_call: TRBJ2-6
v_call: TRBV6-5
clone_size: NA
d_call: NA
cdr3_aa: CASSYSNDVGANVLTF
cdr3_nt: TGTGCCAGCAGTTACTCCAACGACGTTGGGGCCAACGTCCTGACTTTC

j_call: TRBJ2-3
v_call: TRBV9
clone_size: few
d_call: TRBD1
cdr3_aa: CASSGGRGQRSTDTQYF
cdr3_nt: TGTGCCAGCAGCGGGGGCCGGGGACAGCGTAGCACAGATACGCAGTATTTT

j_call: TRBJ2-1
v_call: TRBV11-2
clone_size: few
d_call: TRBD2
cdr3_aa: CASSLLAGGLMNEQFF
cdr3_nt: TGTGCCAGCAGCCTCCTAGCGGGAGGGCTTATGAATGAGCAGTTCTTC

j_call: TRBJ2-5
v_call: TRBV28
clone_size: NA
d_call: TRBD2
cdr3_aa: CASRSASGYQETQYF
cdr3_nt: TGTGCCAGCAGGTCGGCTAGCGGTTACCAAGAGACCCAGTACTTC

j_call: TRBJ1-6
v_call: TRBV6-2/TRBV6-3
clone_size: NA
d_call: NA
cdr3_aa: CASSPGGGNSPLHF
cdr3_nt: TGTGCCAGCAGCCCTGGTGGGGGGAATTCACCCCTCCACTTT

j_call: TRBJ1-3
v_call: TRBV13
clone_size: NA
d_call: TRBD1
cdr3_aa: CASSLDGTGAGNTIYF
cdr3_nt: TGTGCCAGCAGCTTAGATGGGACAGGCGCCGGAAACACCATATATTTT

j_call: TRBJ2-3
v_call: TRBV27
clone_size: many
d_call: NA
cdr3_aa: CASTGTTTDTQYF
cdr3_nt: TGTGCCAGCACCGGGACGACGACAGATACGCAGTATTTT

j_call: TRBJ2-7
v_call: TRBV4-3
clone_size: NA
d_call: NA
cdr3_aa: CASSQDNGALFYEQYF
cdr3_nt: TGCGCCAGCAGCCAAGATAATGGGGCCCTCTTCTACGAGCAGTACTTC

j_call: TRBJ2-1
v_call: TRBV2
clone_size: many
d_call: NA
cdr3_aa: CASRGQVSVYEQFF
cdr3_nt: TGTGCCAGCAGGGGGCAGGTCTCAGTCTATGAGCAGTTCTTC

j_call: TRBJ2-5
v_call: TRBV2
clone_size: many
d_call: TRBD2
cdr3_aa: CASSQLAGESGWVETQYF
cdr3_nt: TGTGCCAGCAGTCAACTAGCGGGAGAAAGTGGGTGGGTGGAGACCCAGTACTTC

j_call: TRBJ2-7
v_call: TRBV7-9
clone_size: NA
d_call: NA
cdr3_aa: CASATSLKEQYF
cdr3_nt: TGTGCCAGCGCCACTAGCCTGAAAGAGCAGTACTTC

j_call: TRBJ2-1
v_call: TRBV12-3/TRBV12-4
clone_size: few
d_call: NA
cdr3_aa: CASSLVHEQFF
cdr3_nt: TGTGCCAGCAGTTTAGTCCATGAGCAGTTCTTC

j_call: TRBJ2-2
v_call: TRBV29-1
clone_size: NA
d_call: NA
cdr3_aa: CSVSRQGWGAGELFF
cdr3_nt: TGCAGCGTTTCTCGTCAGGGCTGGGGAGCCGGGGAGCTGTTTTTT

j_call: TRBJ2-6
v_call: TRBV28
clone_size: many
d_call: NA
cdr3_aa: CASSSTNGANVLTF
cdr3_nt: TGTGCCAGCAGCTCTACTAATGGGGCCAACGTCCTGACTTTC

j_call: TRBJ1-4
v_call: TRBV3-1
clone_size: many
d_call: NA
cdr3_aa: CASSDSTAAKGKLFF
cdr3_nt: TGTGCCAGCAGCGACTCGACAGCGGCGAAGGGAAAACTGTTTTTT

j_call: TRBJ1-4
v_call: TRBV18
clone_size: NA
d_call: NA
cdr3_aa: CASSPARGEKLFF
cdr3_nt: TGTGCCAGCTCACCAGCCCGGGGGGAAAAACTGTTTTTT

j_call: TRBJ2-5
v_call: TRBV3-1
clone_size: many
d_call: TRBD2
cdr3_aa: CASNFRGTSGETQYF
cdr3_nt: TGTGCCAGCAACTTCCGCGGGACTAGCGGAGAGACCCAGTACTTC

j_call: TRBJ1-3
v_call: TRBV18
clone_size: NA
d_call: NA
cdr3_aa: CASSPPIVAGNTIYF
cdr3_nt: TGTGCCAGCTCACCACCGATCGTTGCTGGAAACACCATATATTTT

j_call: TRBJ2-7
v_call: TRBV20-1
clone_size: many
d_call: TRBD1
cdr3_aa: CSAKTGAALGQYF
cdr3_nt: TGCAGTGCAAAGACAGGGGCGGCGCTTGGGCAGTACTTC

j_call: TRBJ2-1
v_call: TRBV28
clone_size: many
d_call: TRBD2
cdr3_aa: CASSSPGLALFFYNEQFF
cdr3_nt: TGTGCCAGCAGTTCTCCGGGACTAGCGCTCTTCTTCTACAATGAGCAGTTCTTC

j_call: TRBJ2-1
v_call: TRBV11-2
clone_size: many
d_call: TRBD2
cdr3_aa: CASSFLADYNEQFF
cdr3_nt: TGTGCCAGCAGCTTTCTAGCGGACTACAATGAGCAGTTCTTC

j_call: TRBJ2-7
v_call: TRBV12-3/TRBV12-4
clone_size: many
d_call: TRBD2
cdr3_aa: CASRIAGGEQYF
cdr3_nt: TGTGCCAGCAGGATAGCGGGAGGCGAGCAGTACTTC

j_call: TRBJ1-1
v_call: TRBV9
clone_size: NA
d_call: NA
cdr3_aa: CASSPGGGRAEAFF
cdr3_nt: TGTGCCAGCAGCCCGGGGGGGGGAAGAGCTGAAGCTTTCTTT

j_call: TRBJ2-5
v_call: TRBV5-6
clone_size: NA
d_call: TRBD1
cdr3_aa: CASSFERGRETQYF
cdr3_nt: TGTGCCAGCAGCTTTGAAAGGGGGCGGGAGACCCAGTACTTC

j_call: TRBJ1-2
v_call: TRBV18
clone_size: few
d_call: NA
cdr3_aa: CASSRLSDKVISYTF
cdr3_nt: TGTGCCAGCTCACGTCTTTCGGACAAGGTTATAAGCTACACCTTC

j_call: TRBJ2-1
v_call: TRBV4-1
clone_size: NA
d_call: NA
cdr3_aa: CASSQIRAREQFF
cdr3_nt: TGCGCCAGCAGCCAAATCCGGGCCCGTGAGCAGTTCTTC

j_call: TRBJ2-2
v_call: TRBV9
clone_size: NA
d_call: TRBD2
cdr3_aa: CASSVVPGGPVGELFF
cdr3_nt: TGTGCCAGCAGCGTAGTGCCGGGAGGGCCGGTCGGGGAGCTGTTTTTT

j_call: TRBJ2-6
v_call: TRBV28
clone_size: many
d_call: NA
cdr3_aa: CASSFRLLAGANVLTF
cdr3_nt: TGTGCCAGCAGTTTTAGGTTACTGGCTGGGGCCAACGTCCTGACTTTC

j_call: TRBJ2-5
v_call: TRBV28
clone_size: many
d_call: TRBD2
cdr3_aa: CASSQLAGGMETQYF
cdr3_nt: TGTGCCAGCAGTCAACTAGCGGGAGGTATGGAGACCCAGTACTTC

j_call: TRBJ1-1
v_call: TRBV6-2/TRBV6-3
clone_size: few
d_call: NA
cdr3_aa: CASSPRMVTEAFF
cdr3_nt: TGTGCCAGCAGTCCCCGGATGGTCACTGAAGCTTTCTTT

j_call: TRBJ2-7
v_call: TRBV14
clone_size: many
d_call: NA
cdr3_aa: CASSQTSSEQYF
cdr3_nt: TGTGCCAGCAGCCAAACTAGCTCCGAGCAGTACTTC

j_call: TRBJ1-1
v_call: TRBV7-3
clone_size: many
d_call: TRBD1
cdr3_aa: CASSQDRVTNTEAFF
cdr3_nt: TGTGCCAGCAGCCAAGACAGGGTAACGAACACTGAAGCTTTCTTT

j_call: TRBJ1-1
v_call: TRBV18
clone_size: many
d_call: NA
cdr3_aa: CASSPNGRAEAFF
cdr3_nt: TGTGCCAGCTCACCTAACGGGCGGGCTGAAGCTTTCTTT

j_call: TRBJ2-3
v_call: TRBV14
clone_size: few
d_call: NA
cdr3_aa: CASSRFSSPGGTDTQYF
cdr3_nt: TGTGCCAGCAGCCGATTCTCAAGTCCCGGGGGCACAGATACGCAGTATTTT

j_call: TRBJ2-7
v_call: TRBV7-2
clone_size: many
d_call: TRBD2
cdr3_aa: CASSLSRDYGEQYF
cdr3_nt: TGTGCCAGCAGCTTAAGCAGGGACTACGGAGAGCAGTACTTC

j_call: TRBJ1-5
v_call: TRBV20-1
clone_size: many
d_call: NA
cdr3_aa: CSVRRAGNQPQHF
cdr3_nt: TGCAGTGTTAGGCGGGCAGGCAATCAGCCCCAGCATTTT

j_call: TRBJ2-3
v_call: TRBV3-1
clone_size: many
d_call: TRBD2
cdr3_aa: CASSQDGGLAGGPTDTQYF
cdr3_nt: TGTGCCAGCAGCCAAGATGGGGGACTAGCGGGAGGGCCAACAGATACGCAGTATTTT

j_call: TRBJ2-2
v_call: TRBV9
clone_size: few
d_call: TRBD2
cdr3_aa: CASSPRGASGSSGELFF
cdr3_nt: TGTGCCAGCAGCCCCAGGGGGGCTAGCGGGAGTTCCGGGGAGCTGTTTTTT

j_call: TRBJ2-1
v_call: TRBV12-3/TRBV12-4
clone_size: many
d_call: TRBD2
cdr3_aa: CASRTGLAGGNEQFF
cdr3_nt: TGTGCCAGCAGGACGGGACTAGCGGGAGGAAATGAGCAGTTCTTC

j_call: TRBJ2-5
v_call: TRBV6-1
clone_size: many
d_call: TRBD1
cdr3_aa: CASSSGTEETQYF
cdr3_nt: TGTGCCAGCAGCTCCGGGACAGAAGAGACCCAGTACTTC

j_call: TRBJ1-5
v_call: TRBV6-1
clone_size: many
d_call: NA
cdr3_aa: CASRAGTSVSNQPQHF
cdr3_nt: TGTGCCAGCAGAGCCGGGACATCGGTTAGCAATCAGCCCCAGCATTTT

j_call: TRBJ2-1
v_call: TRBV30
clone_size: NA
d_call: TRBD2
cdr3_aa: CAWSVQRSSILADNEQFF
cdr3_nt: TGTGCCTGGAGTGTACAAAGGAGTTCTATACTAGCGGACAATGAGCAGTTCTTC

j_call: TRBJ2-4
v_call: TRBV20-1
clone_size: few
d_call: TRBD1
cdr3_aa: CSARMIGRDRQGRAKNIQYF
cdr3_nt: TGCAGTGCTAGAATGATCGGACGGGACAGACAAGGCCGAGCCAAAAACATTCAGTACTTC

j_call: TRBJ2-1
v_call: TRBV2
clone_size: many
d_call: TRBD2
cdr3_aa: CASRRTSGIGNEQFF
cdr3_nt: TGTGCCAGCAGGCGGACTAGCGGGATAGGAAATGAGCAGTTCTTC

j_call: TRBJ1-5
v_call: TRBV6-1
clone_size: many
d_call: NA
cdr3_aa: CATTDRTNQPQHF
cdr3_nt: TGTGCCACCACTGACAGAACCAATCAGCCCCAGCATTTT